The clone carrying this T cell receptor beta chain was seen once. Its antigen remains unidentified. The data originate from a study of cytomegalovirus exposure and HLA in healthy donors. 13 Jbeta primers and 60 Vbeta primers were used for the PCR. Data came from immunoSEQ multiplex PCR; TCRdb stores just in-frame clones and leaves some out. The repertoire consists of about 140,000 clones, with 80% occurring once and the leading ten covering around 4.1%. Study results and caveats: There were three CMV-associated chains whose specificity for CMV antigens was confirmed in vitro.

The sample consisted of PBMCs. The TCR was taken from a man aged 40-50 years in good health and CMV-seronegative.

CDR3 coding DNA: TGTGCCAGCAGCTGGCGGGAACAGGCCATGGGGGAGACCCAGTACTTC. Encoded protein: CASSWREQAMGETQYF. This rearrangement joins TRBV5-6 to TRBJ2-5; possibly TRBD2 for D (6 bases). From germline, CDR1 is SGHDT and CDR2 YYEEEE. This CDR3 has 16 amino acids. V lost 3 bases to trimming and J lost 5 bases, with 20 bases between them.